The 17 T cell receptor beta chains given below trace back to one sample, sequenced in a study of CD8 T cells in Susac syndrome. An amount of RNA that ranged from roughly 0.5 to 1 ug was reverse transcribed with random hexamers. Using its own MiXCR run on the immunoSEQ multiplex PCR reads, TCRdb lists one record per CDR3 protein. The table records 180,000 or so distinct CDR3 sequences, approximately 95% of them present only once. Sequenced sample: CD4+ T cells from PBMCs. The receptors stem from a human donor in good health.

The J gene is TRBJ2-3, the V gene TRBV15, with D unresolved. The CDR3 totals 13 residues. V lost 1 base and J 2 bases, leaving 4 bases between the germline ends. Germline V gene sequence: CDR1 LNHNV, CDR2 YYDKDF (reference sequence). The CDR3 coding sequence is TGTGCCACCAGCAGAGGGGCCACAGATACGCAGTATTTT. Encoded protein: CATSRGATDTQYF.

This CDR3 is CASSAEGQETQYF. DNA of the CDR3: TGCGCCAGCTCCGCGGAGGGCCAAGAGACCCAGTACTTC. The chain uses TRBV5-1 and TRBJ2-5, with a weak D call TRBD2 (6 bases). Per the germline V gene, CDR1 is SGHRS and CDR2 is YFSETQ. The CDR3 totals 13 residues. V lost 7 bases and J lost 1, with 11 bases in between.

This rearrangement joins TRBV20-1 to TRBJ1-1; D is perhaps TRBD1 (6 bases). Germline CDR1 and CDR2: DFQATT and SNEGSKA (reference sequence). The V gene lost 7 bases and the J gene lost 4 bases, with 13 bases spanning the gap. The CDR3 spans 12 residues. The CDR3 bases are TGCAGTGGCTGGGGAGGGGGCACTGAAGCTTTCTTT. The encoded protein is CSGWGGGTEAFF.

V usage is TRBV29-1 and J usage is TRBJ2-1; maybe TRBD1 (6 bases). From germline, CDR1 is SQVTM and CDR2 ANQGSEA. Trimming stripped 7 bases from V and 0 bases from J, with 16 bases between. The CDR3 consists of 15 residues. The CDR3 coding sequence is TGCAGCGCCGAAAGGACAGAGAGCTCCTACAATGAGCAGTTCTTC. Its protein product is CSAERTESSYNEQFF.

V and J are TRBV29-1 and TRBJ2-3; D remains ambiguous. Trimming shortened V by 4 bases and J by 2 bases, and 10 bases separated the two germline ends. This CDR3 region has 13 residues. Per germline, CDR1 SQVTM and CDR2 ANQGSEA. CDR3: CSVVLLTTDTQYF. In nucleotides, the CDR3 is TGCAGCGTTGTCTTACTAACCACAGATACGCAGTATTTT.

V usage is TRBV20-1 and J usage is TRBJ2-3; 10 nucleotides match TRBD2. V was pared by 8 bases and J by 5 bases, with 7 bases of the junction left unmatched. CDR3 length: 13 residues. Germline V gene sequence: CDR1 DFQATT, CDR2 SNEGSKA (reference sequence). The DNA for the CDR3 is TGCAGTAATAGAGCGGGAGGGTTAGATACGCAGTATTTT. Translated: CSNRAGGLDTQYF.

V gene TRBV29-1 combines with J gene TRBJ2-7; D possibly corresponds to TRBD1 (6 bases). CDR3 length equals 12 residues. Germline assignment: CDR1 SQVTM and CDR2 ANQGSEA. V was pared by 4 bases and J by 5 bases, with 12 bases between. The CDR3: CSVARTENEQYF. CDR3 DNA sequence: TGCAGCGTTGCGAGGACAGAAAACGAGCAGTACTTC.

The chain combines TRBV20-1 with TRBJ2-5; D is unclear. Germline loops: CDR1 DFQATT, CDR2 SNEGSKA (reference sequence). Trimming pared 8 bases from V and 1 base from J, leaving 8 bases between. The CDR3 loop spans 11 amino acids. In nucleotides, the CDR3 is TGCAGTTCCCAGTTCCAAGAGACCCAGTACTTC. This encodes CSSQFQETQYF.

The chain employs TRBV29-1 and TRBJ2-5, with D tentatively TRBD1 or TRBD2 (5 bases each). The CDR3 contains 12 residues. V lost 2 bases, J lost 5 bases, and 9 bases lay in between. From germline, CDR1 is SQVTM and CDR2 ANQGSEA. CDR3: CSVERGTETQYF. The CDR3, as DNA: TGCAGCGTTGAAAGAGGGACCGAGACCCAGTACTTC.

The rearrangement joins TRBV2 to TRBJ1-2, with 8 bases fitting TRBD1. The V and J ends lost 8 bases and 7 bases, in that order; junction bases with no gene match: 9. The CDR3 is made up of 13 amino acids. Germline-derived CDR1 and CDR2 are SNHLY and FYNNEI. CDR3 nucleotides: TGTGCCAGCCGGACAGGGTACTCCGGTGGCTACACCTTC. Translated, it gives CASRTGYSGGYTF.

The rearrangement uses TRBV24-1 and TRBJ1-2, with D unresolved. V was pared by 0 bases and J by 2 bases, with 6 bases between. This CDR3 is built from 14 residues. Germline CDR1 and CDR2: KGHDR and SFDVKD. CDR3 DNA sequence: TGTGCCACCAGTGATTTGAGCCAGAACTATGGCTACACCTTC. It is translated as CATSDLSQNYGYTF.

The genes are TRBV29-1 and TRBJ1-1; D remains unclear. The germline V gene encodes CDR1 SQVTM and CDR2 ANQGSEA. This CDR3 spans 13 amino acids. V was pared by 0 bases and J by 8 bases, with 13 bases between. For the CDR3, the DNA is TGCAGCGTTGAAGAGAGTGTTGGGCGCGAAGCTTTCTTT. Its protein product is CSVEESVGREAFF.

The chain carries TRBV4-3 and TRBJ2-7; D is perhaps TRBD2 (6 bases). Germline lookup yields CDR1 LGHNA and CDR2 YSLEER. The V and J ends lost 1 base and 6 bases respectively, with 13 bases between them. This CDR3 is 14 amino acids long. The CDR3 here is CASSQVGGIAEQYF. The CDR3 nucleotides are TGCGCCAGCAGCCAAGTCGGAGGGATCGCCGAGCAGTACTTC.

The rearrangement joins TRBV28 to TRBJ1-2; no definite D call. The germline gives CDR1 MDHEN, CDR2 SYDVKM. The ends were cut back, 5 bases at V and 4 bases at J, with 8 bases in the middle. The CDR3 has 12 residues. The CDR3 is CASSSGPYGYTF. The CDR3, as DNA: TGTGCCAGCAGTAGCGGGCCCTATGGCTACACCTTC.

Written as DNA, the CDR3 is TGCGCCAGCAGCTTCTCCAGGGGGATAGAGACCCAGTACTTC. Protein: CASSFSRGIETQYF. The rearrangement links TRBV5-1 to TRBJ2-5, with 7 bases that match TRBD1. Germline V gene data show CDR1 as SGHRS and CDR2 as YFSETQ. Unmatched junction bases numbered 5, after V lost 2 bases and J lost 4 bases. The CDR3 loop spans 14 amino acids. The entire variable domain, with the rest obtained from reference TRBV5-1 and TRBJ2-5, is as follows: KAGVTQTPRYLIKTRGQQVTLSCSPISGHRSVSWYQQTPGQGLQFLFEYFSETQRNKGNFPGRFSGRQFSNSRSEMNVSTLELGDSALYLCASSFSRGIETQYFGPGTRLLVL.

V is TRBV5-1 and J is TRBJ2-1; 7 bases fit TRBD2. Germline loops: CDR1 SGHRS, CDR2 YFSETQ. V trimming: 4 bases; J trimming: 7 bases; junction bases outside the gene matches: 5. This CDR3 region has 13 residues. The DNA of the CDR3 is TGCGCCAGCAGCGGGAGGGCCGGGAATGAGCAGTTCTTC. Protein sequence: CASSGRAGNEQFF.

The chain has TRBV2 and TRBJ2-7; either TRBD1 or TRBD2 may supply D (5 bases each). The germline V and J ends were trimmed by 6 bases and 4 bases, with 7 bases remaining between them. Germline CDR1 SNHLY, CDR2 FYNNEI. The CDR3 covers 11 residues. The chain's CDR3 is CASREGYEQYV. For the CDR3, the DNA is TGTGCCAGCAGAGAGGGGTACGAGCAGTACGTC.